A single T cell receptor (beta chain) is shown here with its context. Trimming cost V 5 bases and J 2 bases; bases outside gene matches: 14. The CDR3 length is 18 residues. The germline V gene has CDR1 SGHAT and CDR2 FQNNGV. Study processing details: Counts of nucleated cells, estimated from reference gene primer amplification, were obtained. The data were produced by immunoSEQ multiplex PCR, yet TCRdb's version contains in-frame clones alone and is incomplete. That table furnishes V, J and clone size, whereas the DNA furnished D and trimming. The sample shows around 150,000 clones, around four fifths of them seen only once. The data stem from a study of blood T cell repertoires in COVID-19.

This receptor was taken from a human donor in a cohort sampled during active COVID-19. This chain links TRBV11-2 with TRBJ2-2; 7 bases align to TRBD2. The specimen was peripheral blood. This chain's CDR3 is CASSASGGSHTNTGELFF. CDR3 sequence (DNA): TGTGCCAGCAGCGCTTCGGGCGGGAGCCACACCAACACCGGGGAGCTGTTTTTT. The whole variable domain, remainder taken from reference TRBV11-2 and TRBJ2-2, is EAGVAQSPRYKIIEKRQSVAFWCNPISGHATLYWYQQILGQGPKLLIQFQNNGVVDDSQLPKDRFSAERLKGVDSTLKIQPAKLEDSAVYLCASSASGGSHTNTGELFFGEGSRLTVL.